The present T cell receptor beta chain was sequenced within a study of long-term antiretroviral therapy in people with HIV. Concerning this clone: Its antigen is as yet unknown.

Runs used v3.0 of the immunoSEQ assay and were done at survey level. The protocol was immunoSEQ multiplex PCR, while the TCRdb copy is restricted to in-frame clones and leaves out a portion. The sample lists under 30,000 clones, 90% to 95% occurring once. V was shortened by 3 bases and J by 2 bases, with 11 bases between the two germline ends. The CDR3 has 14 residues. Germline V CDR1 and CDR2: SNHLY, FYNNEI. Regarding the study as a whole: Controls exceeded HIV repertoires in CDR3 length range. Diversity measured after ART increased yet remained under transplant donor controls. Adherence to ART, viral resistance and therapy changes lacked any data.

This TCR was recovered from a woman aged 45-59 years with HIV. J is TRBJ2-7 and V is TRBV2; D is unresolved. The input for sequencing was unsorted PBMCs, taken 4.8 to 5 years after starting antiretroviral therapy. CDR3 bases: TGTGCCAGCAGTGACTCGGACCGAGCCTACGAGCAGTACTTC. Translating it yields CASSDSDRAYEQYF.